These 28 T cell receptor beta chains originate from one sample sequenced in a study of OX40 agonist ivuxolimab in advanced cancers. Generated by immunoSEQ multiplex PCR, the TCRdb table keeps only in-frame clones and is missing some. The data show about 65,000 clones, more than 75% seen once. Sequencing was performed on CD4+ or CD8+ T cells sorted from blood, taken in a trial of the OX40 agonist ivuxolimab. The origin of the receptors is an adult with an advanced solid tumor such as melanoma, head and neck, liver or kidney cancer.

The gene calls are TRBV10-3 and TRBJ1-1, with 11 positions matching TRBD1. The length of the CDR3 is 14 residues. J was trimmed by 2 bases and V by 6 bases; bases with no gene match: 2. Germline loops: CDR1 ENHRY, CDR2 SYGVKD. The CDR3 here is CAISGQGANTEAFF. In nucleotides, the CDR3 is TGTGCCATCAGCGGACAGGGGGCAAACACTGAAGCTTTCTTT.

The chain joins TRBV18 to TRBJ1-1; D perhaps matches TRBD1 (5 bases). The ends were cut back, 6 bases at V and 4 bases at J, with 12 bases in the middle. The CDR3 covers 13 residues. Germline V gene lookup returns CDR1 KGHSH and CDR2 LQKENI. The CDR3 DNA reads TGTGCCAGCTCCCCGACAGCAGGCACTGAAGCTTTCTTT. Translating gives CASSPTAGTEAFF.

The chain is built from TRBV6-1 and TRBJ1-1, with TRBD1 matching 7 bases. Per the germline V gene, CDR1 is MNHNS and CDR2 is SASEGT. The CDR3 consists of 15 residues. V lost 5 bases, J lost 1 base, and 7 bases stayed unmatched. As DNA, the CDR3 is TGTGCCAGCAGTTCCCTAAGGACAGGGAACACTGAAGCTTTCTTT. This encodes CASSSLRTGNTEAFF.

The chain joins TRBV6-1 to TRBJ1-4; 8 bases are shared with TRBD1. Germline-derived CDR1 and CDR2 are MNHNS and SASEGT. The CDR3 length is 15 residues. J was trimmed by 8 bases and V by 7 bases; bases with no gene match: 12. In nucleotides, the CDR3 is TGTGCCAGCAACAAACGGACAGGGCGGGAAGAAAAACTGTTTTTT. The encoded protein is CASNKRTGREEKLFF.

The rearrangement links TRBV6-5 to TRBJ1-2; weak D call: TRBD1 (5 bases). This CDR3 region has 15 residues. With 3 bases removed from V and 8 bases from J, the gap between germline ends came to 19 bases. Germline values: CDR1 MNHEY, CDR2 SVGAGI. CDR3: CASSYSERQGDGYTF. CDR3 sequence (DNA): TGTGCCAGCAGTTATAGTGAGCGGCAGGGCGACGGCTACACCTTC.

The chain combines TRBV9 with TRBJ2-7, with TRBD1 matching 9 bases. V was clipped by 4 bases and J by 4 bases; unmatched bases: 9. The CDR3 totals 15 residues. Germline V gene lookup returns CDR1 SGDLS and CDR2 YYNGEE. The CDR3 reads CASSPGTGTLYEQYF. CDR3 DNA: TGTGCCAGCAGCCCCGGGACAGGGACTTTGTACGAGCAGTACTTC.

This chain links TRBV11-3 with TRBJ1-4, with D possibly being TRBD1 (5 bases). Trimming stripped 5 bases from V and 5 bases from J, with 15 bases between. The CDR3 contains 15 residues. CDR1 and CDR2 (germline): SGHNT, YENEEA. CDR3 residues: CASSHIARDNEKLFF. In nucleotides, the CDR3 is TGTGCCAGCAGCCATATTGCCCGGGACAATGAAAAACTGTTTTTT.

The chain recombines TRBV5-1 with TRBJ1-2, with TRBD1 identical over 12 bases. CDR3 length: 15 amino acids. Germline lookup yields CDR1 SGHRS and CDR2 YFSETQ. V was clipped by 2 bases and J by 7 bases; unmatched bases: 6. CDR3 in amino acids: CASSLAGTGGSGYTF. The CDR3 region has the DNA TGCGCCAGCAGCTTAGCCGGGACAGGGGGCTCTGGCTACACCTTC.

The chain links TRBV27 to TRBJ2-7, with 11 positions matching TRBD1. V lost 8 bases to trimming and J lost 3 bases; unmatched junction nucleotides: 0. The germline gives CDR1 MNHEY, CDR2 SMNVEV (reference sequence). This CDR3 comprises 12 residues. The CDR3 DNA is TGTGCCAGCGGGACAGGGGGCTACGAGCAGTACTTC. Amino acid sequence: CASGTGGYEQYF.

The V gene is TRBV5-4, the J gene TRBJ2-5; no clear D gene. The length of the CDR3 is 15 residues. Per germline, CDR1 SGHNT and CDR2 YYREEE (reference sequence). V lost 2 bases and J 0 bases, leaving 11 bases between the germline ends. The chain's CDR3 is CASSFRNSHQETQYF. The CDR3 region has the DNA TGTGCCAGCAGCTTTCGGAACAGCCACCAAGAGACCCAGTACTTC.

This chain connects TRBV6-5 to TRBJ1-1, with TRBD1 matching over 9 bases. The length of the CDR3 is 13 residues. Losses at the gene ends were 11 bases for V and 6 bases for J; bases not matched to a gene: 10. From germline, CDR1 is MNHEY and CDR2 SVGAGI. The CDR3 loop reads CAVRQGVPPEAFF. The CDR3 bases are TGTGCCGTAAGACAGGGGGTTCCCCCTGAAGCTTTCTTT.

The chain uses TRBV19 and TRBJ2-5, with 12 bases fitting TRBD2. The CDR3 is 15 amino acids. The germline V gene has CDR1 LNHDA and CDR2 SQIVND (reference sequence). After removal of 5 bases from V and 7 bases from J, the junction contained 8 bases not matched to a gene. In DNA form, the CDR3 reads TGTGCCAGTAGTCTAGCGGGGGGGATGATCGGGACCCAGTACTTC. Translated: CASSLAGGMIGTQYF. The full variable domain, with the rest looked up from reference TRBV19 and TRBJ2-5, is DGGITQSPKYLFRKEGQNVTLSCEQNLNHDAMYWYRQDPGQGLRLIYYSQIVNDFQKGDIAEGYSVSREKKESFPLTVTSAQKNPTAFYLCASSLAGGMIGTQYFGPGTRLLVL.

This chain joins TRBV4-1 and TRBJ2-2; D may be TRBD1 (5 bases). V lost 1 base to trimming and J lost 4 bases, with 13 bases between them. The CDR3 runs 16 residues. CDR1 is MGHRA, CDR2 YSYEKL, per germline. Here the CDR3 DNA reads TGCGCCAGCAGCCAAGGCTGGTCAGGGCTCACCGGGGAGCTGTTTTTT. Amino acids: CASSQGWSGLTGELFF.

The V gene is TRBV9, the J gene TRBJ2-7; TRBD2 matches 13 bases. J was trimmed by 3 bases and V by 2 bases; bases with no gene match: 2. Per germline, CDR1 SGDLS and CDR2 YYNGEE. The CDR3 totals 15 residues. This CDR3 is CASSVGTSGVYEQYF. DNA of the CDR3: TGTGCCAGCAGCGTTGGGACTAGCGGGGTCTACGAGCAGTACTTC.

The rearrangement joins TRBV4-1 to TRBJ1-4; D may be TRBD1 (5 bases). Germline V gene lookup returns CDR1 MGHRA and CDR2 YSYEKL. This CDR3 contains 16 residues. With 0 bases removed from V and 8 bases from J, the gap between germline ends came to 16 bases. The CDR3 region has the DNA TGCGCCAGCAGCCAAGAACCGACGGGGGGTAACGAAAAACTGTTTTTT. Translation: CASSQEPTGGNEKLFF.

The chain carries TRBV14 and TRBJ2-3, with D possibly being TRBD2 (5 bases). This CDR3 comprises 15 residues. Germline CDR1 is SGHDN and CDR2 is FVKESK. V lost 0 bases and J lost 2, with 9 bases in between. CDR3 region: CASSQESGATDTQYF. The CDR3 nucleotides read TGTGCCAGCAGCCAAGAGAGCGGAGCCACAGATACGCAGTATTTT.

The chain is built from TRBV10-2 and TRBJ2-3, with TRBD2 matching over 8 bases. Germline V gives CDR1 WSHSY, CDR2 SAAADI. V was clipped by 6 bases and J by 1 base; unmatched bases: 6. There are 15 residues in the CDR3. CDR3 in DNA: TGCGCCAGCAGCCCGGCGGGGGGCGGCACAGATACGCAGTATTTT. As protein: CASSPAGGGTDTQYF.

V gene TRBV21-1 combines with J gene TRBJ1-5. TRBV21-1 is termed a pseudogene. The CDR3 extends over 15 amino acids. This chain's CDR3 is CASSNTPSGRQPQHF. CDR3 nucleotides: TGTGCCAGCAGCAACACCCCTTCGGGGAGACAGCCCCAGCATTTT.

The chain combines TRBV19 with TRBJ1-5; D is perhaps TRBD1 (6 bases). V was pared by 9 bases and J by 3 bases, with 21 bases between. Germline V CDR1 and CDR2: LNHDA, SQIVND (reference sequence). The length of the CDR3 is 16 residues. The CDR3 sequence is CASQPLADSTNQPQHF. For the CDR3, the DNA is TGTGCCAGCCAACCCTTGGCGGACAGTACCAATCAGCCCCAGCATTTT.

CDR3: CASSPLGRGIEAFF. The CDR3 region has the DNA TGCGCCAGCAGCCCCCTCGGGAGGGGCATTGAAGCTTTCTTT. The V call is TRBV4-3, the J call TRBJ1-1; possible D gene TRBD1, 5 bases. The CDR3 loop spans 14 amino acids. Trimming stripped 4 bases from V and 7 bases from J, with 16 bases between. CDR1 is LGHNA and CDR2 is YSLEER in the germline V gene.

V and J are TRBV19 and TRBJ1-5; D is uncertain. Germline lookup yields CDR1 LNHDA and CDR2 SQIVND (reference sequence). This CDR3 has 16 residues. V was shortened by 0 bases and J by 0 bases, with 9 bases between the two germline ends. The chain's CDR3 is CASSIDPVYSNQPQHF. The DNA for the CDR3 is TGTGCCAGTAGTATAGACCCTGTTTATAGCAATCAGCCCCAGCATTTT.

V gene TRBV19 combines with J gene TRBJ1-2; TRBD1 matches 9 bases. CDR3 length equals 15 residues. From germline, CDR1 is LNHDA and CDR2 SQIVND (reference sequence). V was pared by 0 bases and J by 8 bases, with 7 bases of the junction left unmatched. The CDR3 nucleotides are TGTGCCAGTAGTATAGACTCACAGGGGGCGGAAGGCTACACCTTC. Translating gives CASSIDSQGAEGYTF.

This sequence joins TRBV5-1 and TRBJ2-7; D gene unclear. Germline V gene sequence: CDR1 SGHRS, CDR2 YFSETQ. This CDR3 spans 14 amino acids. Trimming took off 4 bases at V and 5 bases at J, with 16 bases between the two ends. The CDR3 coding sequence is TGCGCCAGCAGCCCATACGGTACACGGGACGAGCAGTACTTC. This encodes CASSPYGTRDEQYF. Together with reference TRBV5-1 and TRBJ2-7, the CDR3 gives the full variable domain: KAGVTQTPRYLIKTRGQQVTLSCSPISGHRSVSWYQQTPGQGLQFLFEYFSETQRNKGNFPGRFSGRQFSNSRSEMNVSTLELGDSALYLCASSPYGTRDEQYFGPGTRLTVT.

V gene TRBV7-2 combines with J gene TRBJ2-5; D is possibly TRBD1 (5 bases). CDR1 and CDR2 from the germline V gene are SGHTA and FQGNSA. This CDR3 is 15 amino acids long. The V gene lost 1 base and the J gene lost 1 base, with 10 bases spanning the gap. The CDR3 DNA is TGTGCCAGCAGCTTAGGGCAGGGCCGCCAAGAGACCCAGTACTTC. Protein sequence: CASSLGQGRQETQYF.

The chain combines TRBV7-8 with TRBJ2-6; 8 bases map to TRBD1. Germline V gene data show CDR1 as SGHVS and CDR2 as FQNEAQ. V dropped 5 bases and J dropped 4; count of bases not matched to a gene: 10. The length of the CDR3 is 17 residues. The CDR3 region is CASSIRDRLLGANVLTF. The DNA for the CDR3 is TGTGCCAGCAGCATCCGGGACAGGCTGTTGGGGGCCAACGTCCTGACTTTC.

The chain carries TRBV18 and TRBJ2-1; 11 nucleotides align to TRBD2. This CDR3 has 19 residues. CDR1 and CDR2 from the germline V gene are KGHSH and LQKENI. Germline trimming cut 5 bases from V and 7 bases from J; bases unmatched to any gene: 19. Here the CDR3 reads CASSSTYRVAGGNGNEQFF. The CDR3 nucleotides read TGTGCCAGCTCATCAACGTACAGAGTAGCGGGAGGGAACGGGAATGAGCAGTTCTTC.

This clone is a singleton in its sample. The genes are TRBV7-3 and TRBJ1-1, with a possible D match to TRBD1 (5 bases). The CDR3 sequence is 13 residues long. CDR1 is SGHTA and CDR2 is FQGTGA in the germline V gene. V lost 4 bases and J lost 1, with 7 bases in between. CDR3 sequence (DNA): TGTGCCAGCAGCTCCGGACAGAACACTGAAGCTTTCTTT. Residues: CASSSGQNTEAFF.

The chain recombines TRBV15 with TRBJ2-4; D not certain. Germline loops: CDR1 LNHNV, CDR2 YYDKDF (reference sequence). The CDR3 spans 14 residues. Trimming pared 3 bases from V and 9 bases from J, leaving 15 bases between. The CDR3 reads CATSSFVYERIQYF. The CDR3 DNA sequence: TGTGCCACCAGCAGCTTTGTTTATGAGCGCATTCAGTACTTC.